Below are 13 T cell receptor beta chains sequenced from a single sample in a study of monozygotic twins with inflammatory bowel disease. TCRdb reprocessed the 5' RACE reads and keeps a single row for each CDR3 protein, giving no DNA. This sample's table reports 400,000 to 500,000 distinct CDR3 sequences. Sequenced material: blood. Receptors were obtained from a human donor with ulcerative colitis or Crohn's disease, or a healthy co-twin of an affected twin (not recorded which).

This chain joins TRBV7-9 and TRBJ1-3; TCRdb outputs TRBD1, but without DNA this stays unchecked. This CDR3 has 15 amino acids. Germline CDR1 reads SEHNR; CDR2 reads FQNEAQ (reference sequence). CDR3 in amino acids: CASSLVGQAGNTIYF.

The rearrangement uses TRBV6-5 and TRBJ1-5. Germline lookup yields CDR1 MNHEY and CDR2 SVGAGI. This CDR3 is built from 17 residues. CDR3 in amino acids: CASSYSPDLYSNQPQHF.

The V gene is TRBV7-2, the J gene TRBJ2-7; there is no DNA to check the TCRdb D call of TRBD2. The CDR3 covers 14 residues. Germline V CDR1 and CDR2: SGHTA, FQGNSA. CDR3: CASSLGLASYEQYF.

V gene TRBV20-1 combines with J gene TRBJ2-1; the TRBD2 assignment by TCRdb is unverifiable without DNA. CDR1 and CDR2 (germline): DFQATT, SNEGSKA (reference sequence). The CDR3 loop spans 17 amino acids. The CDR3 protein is CSVGGTSGVSSYNEQFF.

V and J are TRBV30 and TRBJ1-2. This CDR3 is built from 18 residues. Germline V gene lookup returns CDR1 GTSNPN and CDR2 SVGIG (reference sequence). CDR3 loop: CAWTLGGRPGGLNYGYTF.

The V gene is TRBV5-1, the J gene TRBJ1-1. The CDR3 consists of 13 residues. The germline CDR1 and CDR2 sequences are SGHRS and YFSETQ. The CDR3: CASSLMDPTEAFF.

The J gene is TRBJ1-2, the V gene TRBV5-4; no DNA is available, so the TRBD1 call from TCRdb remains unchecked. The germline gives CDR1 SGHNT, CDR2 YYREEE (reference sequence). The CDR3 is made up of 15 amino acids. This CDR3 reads CASSTGTGRQDGYTF.

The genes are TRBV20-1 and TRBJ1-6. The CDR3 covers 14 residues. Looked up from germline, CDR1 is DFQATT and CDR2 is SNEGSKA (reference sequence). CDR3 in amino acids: CSASFVGYNSPLHF.

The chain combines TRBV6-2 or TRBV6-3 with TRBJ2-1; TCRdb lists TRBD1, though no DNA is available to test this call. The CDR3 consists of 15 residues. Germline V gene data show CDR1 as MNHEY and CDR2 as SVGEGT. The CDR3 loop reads CASSNGGIHYNEQFF.

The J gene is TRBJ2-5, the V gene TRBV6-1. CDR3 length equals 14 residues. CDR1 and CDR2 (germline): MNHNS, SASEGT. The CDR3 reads CASSPDLYQETQYF.

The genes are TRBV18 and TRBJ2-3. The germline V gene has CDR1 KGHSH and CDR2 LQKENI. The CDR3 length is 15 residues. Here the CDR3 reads CASSPPSKVTDTQYF. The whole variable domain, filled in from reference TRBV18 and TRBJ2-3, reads NAGVMQNPRHLVRRRGQEARLRCSPMKGHSHVYWYRQLPEEGLKFMVYLQKENIIDESGMPKERFSAEFPKEGPSILRIQQVVRGDSAAYFCASSPPSKVTDTQYFGPGTRLTVL.

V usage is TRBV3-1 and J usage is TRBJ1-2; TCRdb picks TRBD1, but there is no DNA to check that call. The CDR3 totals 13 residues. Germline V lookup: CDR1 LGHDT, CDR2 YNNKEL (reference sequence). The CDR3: CASSPRDREGYTF.

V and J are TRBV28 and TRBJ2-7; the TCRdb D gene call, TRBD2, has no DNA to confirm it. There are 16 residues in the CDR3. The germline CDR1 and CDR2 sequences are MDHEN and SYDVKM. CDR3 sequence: CASSLDRSSSVYEQYF.